Listed below are T cell receptor beta chains from one sample, sequenced in a study of shared clonotypes between healthy human individuals. This table comes from immunoSEQ multiplex PCR, and its TCRdb copy is limited to in-frame clones, with some not included. Altogether 1.5 million to 2.5 million clones are present, about 95% being singletons, with the ten largest covering roughly 1.2%. Sequencing was carried out using naive CD8+ T cells sorted from blood. All receptors come from a man aged 18 to 30 in good health. The CDR3 runs from the conserved cysteine through the conserved F or W. Each record gives: clone size, D gene, V gene, J gene, CDR3 DNA, CDR3 protein. The D gene is left open where the match is weak. Not all rows give a size; the values are once, few, many and, for expanded clones, a class.

size: NA
D: NA
V: TRBV30
J: TRBJ2-7
DNA: TGTGCCTGGAGTGTACGTGGGGCAGGGACAACCTACGAGCAGTACTTC
CDR3: CAWSVRGAGTTYEQYF

size: NA
D: NA
V: TRBV7-9
J: TRBJ2-6
DNA: TGTGCCAGCAGCTTAGTGGAGGGGACTCCTGGGGCCAACGTCCTGACTTTC
CDR3: CASSLVEGTPGANVLTF

size: once
D: NA
V: TRBV13
J: TRBJ2-1
DNA: TGTGCCAGCACCATCAGGGGGGACAATGAGCAGTTCTTC
CDR3: CASTIRGDNEQFF

size: NA
D: TRBD2
V: TRBV28
J: TRBJ2-3
DNA: TGTGCCAGCAGTTTAACTAGCGTAGATACGCAGTATTTT
CDR3: CASSLTSVDTQYF

size: NA
D: TRBD1
V: TRBV27
J: TRBJ1-5
DNA: TGTGCCAGCAGTTTCTCCGGGACAGGGAGCAATCAGCCCCAGCATTTT
CDR3: CASSFSGTGSNQPQHF

size: NA
D: NA
V: TRBV7-3
J: TRBJ2-2
DNA: TGTGCCAGCAGCTTACGTCCGGGCACCGGGGAGCTGTTTTTT
CDR3: CASSLRPGTGELFF

size: NA
D: NA
V: TRBV13
J: TRBJ1-2
DNA: TGTGCCAGCAGCCCGGCCAGGTATTCTAACTATGGCTACACCTTC
CDR3: CASSPARYSNYGYTF

size: NA
D: NA
V: TRBV20-1
J: TRBJ1-1
DNA: TGCAGTGCCGTACTGAACACTGAAGCTTTCTTT
CDR3: CSAVLNTEAFF

size: NA
D: NA
V: TRBV15
J: TRBJ2-1
DNA: TGTGCCACCAGCTCCTGGATGGGAATAGGGGACAAGGACAATGAGCAGTTCTTC
CDR3: CATSSWMGIGDKDNEQFF

size: NA
D: NA
V: TRBV7-9
J: TRBJ1-4
DNA: TGTGCCAGCAGCTTCCCCCGAACCGGACCAACTAATGAAAAACTGTTTTTT
CDR3: CASSFPRTGPTNEKLFF

size: NA
D: TRBD2
V: TRBV7-9
J: TRBJ2-7
DNA: TGTGCCAGCAGCTCGACGACTAGCGGATATTACGAGCAGTACTTC
CDR3: CASSSTTSGYYEQYF

size: NA
D: NA
V: TRBV10-3
J: TRBJ2-5
DNA: TGTGCCATCAGGGACTGGGCAGCAGACGAAGAGACCCAGTACTTC
CDR3: CAIRDWAADEETQYF

size: once
D: TRBD2
V: TRBV6-4
J: TRBJ2-5
DNA: TGTGCCAGCAGTGTCTGGGAGGGAGAGACCCAGTACTTC
CDR3: CASSVWEGETQYF

size: NA
D: NA
V: TRBV7-9
J: TRBJ2-2
DNA: TGTGCCAGCAGCTTAAGGGGGACCGGGGAGCTGTTTTTT
CDR3: CASSLRGTGELFF

size: NA
D: NA
V: TRBV28
J: TRBJ2-7
DNA: TGTGCCAGCACCTTCAGGAGCTCCTACGAGCAGTACTTC
CDR3: CASTFRSSYEQYF

size: NA
D: NA
V: TRBV6-1
J: TRBJ2-3
DNA: TGTGCCAGCAGCATAAGTAGCACAGATACGCAGTATTTT
CDR3: CASSISSTDTQYF

size: NA
D: TRBD1
V: TRBV27
J: TRBJ1-5
DNA: TGTGCCAGCAGTTTAACAGGGGTGGCGGTAGGTCAGCCCCAGCATTTT
CDR3: CASSLTGVAVGQPQHF

size: NA
D: TRBD2
V: TRBV7-9
J: TRBJ2-5
DNA: TGTGCCAGCAGCTTCCCCGAGACTAGCGGGAGAGAGACCCAGTACTTC
CDR3: CASSFPETSGRETQYF

size: NA
D: NA
V: TRBV4-1
J: TRBJ1-3
DNA: TGCGCCAGCAGCCAAGTTGAGGGCTCTGGAAACACCATATATTTT
CDR3: CASSQVEGSGNTIYF

size: NA
D: TRBD1
V: TRBV5-1
J: TRBJ1-5
DNA: TGCGCCAGCAGCCCGGGGTCGGGACAGGGGGCAAATCAGCCCCAGCATTTT
CDR3: CASSPGSGQGANQPQHF

size: NA
D: NA
V: TRBV6-1
J: TRBJ2-7
DNA: TGTGCCAGCAGTGAAGCAGCGGAGCCCTCGGGCTACGAGCAGTACTTC
CDR3: CASSEAAEPSGYEQYF

size: NA
D: NA
V: TRBV29-1
J: TRBJ2-1
DNA: TGCAGCGTGACCCCACTGCGGGGCTTGAGCTCCTACAATGAGCAGTTCTTC
CDR3: CSVTPLRGLSSYNEQFF

size: NA
D: NA
V: TRBV27
J: TRBJ1-1
DNA: TGTGCCAGCAGTTTGGGACATAACACTGAAGCTTTCTTT
CDR3: CASSLGHNTEAFF

size: NA
D: TRBD1
V: TRBV10-1
J: TRBJ2-7
DNA: TGCGCCAGTAGCCCAATCCGGGACAGCAGCTCCTACGAGCAGTACTTC
CDR3: CASSPIRDSSSYEQYF

size: NA
D: NA
V: TRBV6-5
J: TRBJ2-7
DNA: TGTGCCAGCAGTTACTCGTCGGGGGGCGGGTTCAACGAGCAGTACTTC
CDR3: CASSYSSGGGFNEQYF

size: NA
D: NA
V: TRBV30
J: TRBJ1-1
DNA: TGTGCCTGGGACGCCCAGGGGACTTTCTTT
CDR3: CAWDAQGTFF

size: NA
D: NA
V: TRBV7-9
J: TRBJ1-2
DNA: TGTGCCAGCAGCTTGTCTCTTAACTATGGCTACACCTTC
CDR3: CASSLSLNYGYTF